This record looks at one T cell receptor beta chain sequence and its context. Each sample came from a Caucasian adult donor living in Nashville, Tennessee. The data derive from a study of shared clonotypes between healthy human individuals. TCRdb's table, derived via immunoSEQ multiplex PCR, lists solely in-frame clones and lacks some. The profile shows 150,000 to 200,000 clones, 90% to 95% of them singletons. The germline V and J ends were trimmed by 4 bases and 1 base, with 11 bases remaining between them. The V gene's germline CDR1 is SGHTS and CDR2 YDEGEE. This CDR3 spans 14 amino acids. This clonotype originated in a woman younger than 45 in good health. The gene calls are TRBV5-8 and TRBJ2-5; the D is unclear. The sample consisted of naive CD4+ T cells sorted from blood. Subset here: CD45RA+ positively selected. The CDR3 sequence: CASSPGRSQETQYF. CDR3 DNA sequence: TGTGCCAGCAGCCCAGGACGCAGCCAAGAGACCCAGTACTTC. The whole variable domain, filled in from reference TRBV5-8 and TRBJ2-5, reads EAGVTQSPTHLIKTRGQQATLRCSPISGHTSVYWYQQALGLGLQFLLWYDEGEERNRGNFPPRFSGRQFPNYSSELNVNALELEDSALYLCASSPGRSQETQYFGPGTRLLVL.